This TCR beta chain stems from a study of CD8+ T cells in alopecia areata. Study results and limitations: More clonal than normal scalp was lesional scalp, particularly alopecia totalis/universalis.

This clone turned up a few times. Its antigen is not known. This CDR3 has 11 residues. V lost 4 bases and J 7 bases, leaving 7 bases between the germline ends. Looked up from germline, CDR1 is MGHRA and CDR2 is YSYEKL. Sequencing used cDNA as its template, made by extracting RNA and reverse transcribing it. Only in-frame clones appear in the TCRdb table, and some are missing; sequencing was by immunoSEQ multiplex PCR. The sample lists 95,000 to 110,000 clones; 55% were seen once. The chain links TRBV4-1 to TRBJ1-2, with unresolved D. Specimen: CD4+ T cells sorted from blood. The clonotype originates from a human donor in good health. CDR3 loop: CASSLGAGYTF. CDR3 coding DNA: TGCGCCAGCAGCCTCGGAGCTGGCTACACCTTC.